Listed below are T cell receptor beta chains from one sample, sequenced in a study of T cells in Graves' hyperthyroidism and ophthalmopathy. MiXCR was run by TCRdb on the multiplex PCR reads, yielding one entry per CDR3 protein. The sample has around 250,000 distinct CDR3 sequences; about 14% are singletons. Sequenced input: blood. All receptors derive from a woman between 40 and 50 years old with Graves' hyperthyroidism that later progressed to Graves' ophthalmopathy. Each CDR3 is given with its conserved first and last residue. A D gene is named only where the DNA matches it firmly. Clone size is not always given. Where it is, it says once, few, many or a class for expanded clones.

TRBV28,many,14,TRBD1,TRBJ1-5,TGTGCCAGCATCCCAGGGACAGTCAATCAGCCCCAGCATTTT,CASIPGTVNQPQHF
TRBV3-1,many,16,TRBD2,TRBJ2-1,TGTGCCAGCAGCCAGGGGCTAGCGGGACAATACAATGAGCAGTTCTTC,CASSQGLAGQYNEQFF
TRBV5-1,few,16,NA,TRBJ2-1,TGCGCCAGCAGCCCCGGGCTATATGGCTCCTACAATGAGCAGTTCTTC,CASSPGLYGSYNEQFF
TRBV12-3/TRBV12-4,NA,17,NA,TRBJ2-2,TGTGCCAGCAGTTTAAGGGGGATGGGACTGTACACCGGGGAGCTGTTTTTT,CASSLRGMGLYTGELFF
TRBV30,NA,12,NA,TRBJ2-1,TGTGCCTGGTCCCCGTCATACAATGAGCAGTTCTTC,CAWSPSYNEQFF
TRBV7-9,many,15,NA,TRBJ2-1,TGTGCCAGCAGCTTAATGGCACGCTCCTACAATGAGCAGTTCTTC,CASSLMARSYNEQFF
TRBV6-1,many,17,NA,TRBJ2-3,TGTGCCAGCAGAGGGACGGAAGCTCTTGCCTTTATGGATACGCAGTATTTT,CASRGTEALAFMDTQYF
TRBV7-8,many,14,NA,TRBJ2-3,TGTGCCAGCAGCGGCCGACTGCCCACAGATACGCAGTATTTT,CASSGRLPTDTQYF
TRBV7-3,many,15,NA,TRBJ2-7,TGTGCCAGCAGCTTATTCGGGGGGCTAATGTACGAGCAGTACTTC,CASSLFGGLMYEQYF
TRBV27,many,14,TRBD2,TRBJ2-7,TGTGCCAGCAGTTGGACTAGCGGGAGATACGAGCAGTACTTC,CASSWTSGRYEQYF
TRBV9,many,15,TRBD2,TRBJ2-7,TGTGCCAGCAGCGTAGTAGCGGGATCCACCTACGAGCAGTACTTC,CASSVVAGSTYEQYF
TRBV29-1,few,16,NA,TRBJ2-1,TGCAGCGTTGGTGGAGCGGTCCACAGCTCCTACAATGAGCAGTTCTTC,CSVGGAVHSSYNEQFF
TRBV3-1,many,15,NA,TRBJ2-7,TGTGCCAGCAGGGAAACGCCGGGGCAAACTTACGAGCAGTACTTC,CASRETPGQTYEQYF
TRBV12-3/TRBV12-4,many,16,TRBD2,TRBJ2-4,TGTGCCAGCAGTCGCCGGGGAAGCGGGAGCGTTGGCATTCAGTACTTC,CASSRRGSGSVGIQYF
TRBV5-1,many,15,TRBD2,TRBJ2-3,TGCGCCAGCAGCGTGGTGCTAGCGGGGCCAGATACGCAGTATTTT,CASSVVLAGPDTQYF
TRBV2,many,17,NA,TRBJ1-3,TGTGCCAGCGGTCTGGAGGGGTTCATTAGCTCTGGAAACACCATATATTTT,CASGLEGFISSGNTIYF